This T cell receptor (beta chain) was captured in a study of blood T cell repertoires in COVID-19 (dated by TCRdb to about 2020). Notes on the research overall: Samples covering the acute and convalescent phases of COVID-19 were provided by collaborators in the United States, Italy and Spain. The samples were drawn from the first 160 participants of the ongoing ImmuneRACE study and from over 950 subjects provided by 6 global collaborators. The sample metadata nearly always contained a de-identified subject ID, COVID-19 status, age in years and sex. The repertoires were released in a freely available public database intended as a resource for research on the immune response to SARS-CoV-2. The dataset comprised deeply sampled blood TCRbeta repertoires from subjects exposed to, actively infected with, or recovered from COVID-19. Where available, HLA class I and class II types were obtained from metadata supplied by the sample provider rather than from assay-based typing. The material from the prospective study consisted of cDNA or gDNA derived from T cells, B-cell-depleted T cells, or PBMCs.

Notes on this clone: Its binding antigen is unknown. Per-nucleotide qualities are absent, and no much larger clonotype sits a single base away.

On the study overall, not on this receptor specifically: The amount of clinical and demographic metadata varied by source and participant and was provided uncurated.

TCRbeta CDR3 regions were amplified from genomic DNA by means of the immunoSEQ Assay, a bias-controlled multiplex PCR. On the study's bioinformatics: Within the assay, amplification of reference gene primers was used to estimate how many nucleated cells each sample contained. To quantify the absolute abundance of each unique TCRbeta CDR3 rearrangement, sequence reads were collapsed and filtered. For each sample, productive Simpson clonality was calculated by taking the square root of Simpson's diversity index across productive rearrangements. TCRdb obtained this table from immuneACCESS and retained in-frame rearrangements with V and J assigned. These tables miss some clones; where compared with another copy, unresolved V genes account for less than half of the shortfall, and the remainder is unexplained. V and J calls plus clone size are reproduced from that table; the DNA served to infer D and trimming. The sample table shows a few hundred thousand clones, and more than 70% are seen once. The leading ten clones occupy around 0.98% of the sample.

A second Seattle source provided samples from volunteer blood donors who had recovered from COVID-19. Each collaborating institution followed its own protocols to collect whole blood in K2EDTA tubes. For TCRbeta analysis, collaborators shipped samples as frozen whole blood, isolated PBMCs, or DNA extracted from either of those sample types. The CDR1 and CDR2 encoded by the germline V gene are MNHEY and SVGEGT. Measured from the cysteine to the valine, the CDR3 is 15 residues long. The DNA shown is the 45-base CDR3, in frame from base 1. V gives up 4 bases and J gives up 2 bases, and the segment between their germline ends measures 15 bases.

The sequencing input was peripheral blood. The sequence was collected from a woman aged 40 to 55 who had recovered from COVID-19. The chain couples TRBV6-2 or TRBV6-3 to TRBJ2-7; no D gene can be assigned with confidence. The DNA sequence is as follows: TGTGCCAGCAGTTTACCCCTCACTCCCACCTACGAGCAGTACGTC. Protein translation: CASSLPLTPTYEQYV.